Following are 10 T cell receptor beta chains from one sample sequenced in a study of beta chain features in type 1 diabetes. The entirety of the isolated RNA underwent reverse transcription, so expressed TCRB transcripts were sequenced. The table came from immunoSEQ multiplex PCR; TCRdb's copy has only in-frame clones and leaves some out. The repertoire holds hundreds of thousands of clones, with 10% to 15% as singletons. The sequenced sample was naive CD4+ T cells from blood. The receptors come from a man between 18 and 35 years old in good health.

This chain connects TRBV28 to TRBJ1-5; D perhaps matches TRBD1 (6 bases). From germline, CDR1 is MDHEN and CDR2 SYDVKM. The CDR3 has 15 amino acids. Trimming removed 2 bases at V and 4 bases at J, with 12 bases between. The CDR3 is CASSLGWQGNQPQHF. CDR3 DNA sequence: TGTGCCAGCAGTTTAGGGTGGCAGGGGAATCAGCCCCAGCATTTT.

This clone occurred a few times. The chain carries TRBV5-4 and TRBJ2-3; 15 bases map to TRBD2. The CDR3 totals 15 residues. The junction had 2 bases not matched to a gene; V was cut back by 4 bases and J by 5 bases. Germline V gene data show CDR1 as SGHNT and CDR2 as YYREEE (reference sequence). The CDR3 sequence: CASSVGLAGGDTQYF. CDR3 nucleotides: TGTGCCAGCAGCGTGGGACTAGCGGGGGGAGATACGCAGTATTTT.

The chain couples TRBV6-5 to TRBJ2-5, with D perhaps matching TRBD2 (7 bases). V was pared by 6 bases and J by 5 bases, with 13 bases between. CDR1 is MNHEY and CDR2 is SVGAGI in the germline V gene. CDR3 length: 13 residues. CDR3 coding DNA: TGTGCCAGCAGGCGGGGGCTAGGCGAGACCCAGTACTTC. Translating gives CASRRGLGETQYF.

Here the CDR3 DNA reads TGCGCCAGCGCAACCTTTGGGTCCGGAGCGACCCAGTACTTC. As protein: CASATFGSGATQYF. V is TRBV5-1 and J is TRBJ2-5; D not certain. The V and J ends lost 7 bases and 7 bases respectively, with 20 bases between them. The CDR3 is 14 residues long. The germline gives CDR1 SGHRS, CDR2 YFSETQ. The full variable domain, with the rest looked up from reference TRBV5-1 and TRBJ2-5, is KAGVTQTPRYLIKTRGQQVTLSCSPISGHRSVSWYQQTPGQGLQFLFEYFSETQRNKGNFPGRFSGRQFSNSRSEMNVSTLELGDSALYLCASATFGSGATQYFGPGTRLLVL.

This clone has a handful of counts. This chain joins TRBV28 and TRBJ2-1, with D possibly matching TRBD2 (6 bases). The germline V gene has CDR1 MDHEN and CDR2 SYDVKM. Trimming shortened V by 7 bases and J by 1 base, and 17 bases separated the two germline ends. The CDR3 contains 16 residues. Here the CDR3 reads CASTSSRGTSYNEQFF. CDR3 coding DNA: TGTGCCAGCACCTCTAGTCGGGGGACTTCCTACAATGAGCAGTTCTTC.

V gene TRBV7-3 combines with J gene TRBJ2-1, with D possibly TRBD2 on 5 matching bases. V shed 5 bases and J shed 3 bases, with 11 bases lying between them. Germline V gene sequence: CDR1 SGHTA, CDR2 FQGTGA. CDR3 length: 14 amino acids. The CDR3 loop is CASSRTLGYNEQFF. CDR3 bases: TGTGCCAGCAGCCGTACACTAGGCTACAATGAGCAGTTCTTC.

The rearrangement uses TRBV5-4 and TRBJ2-7; 13 bases fit TRBD2. This CDR3 has 15 residues. The germline V gene encodes CDR1 SGHNT and CDR2 YYREEE (reference sequence). J lost 7 bases, V lost 2 bases, and 6 bases had no gene match. The CDR3 coding sequence is TGTGCCAGCAGCTTCGGGACTAGCGGGGACAGGGAGCAGTACTTC. Translated, it gives CASSFGTSGDREQYF.

This clone appeared a few times. V is TRBV7-9 and J is TRBJ1-1, with D possibly being TRBD1 (5 bases). CDR1 and CDR2 from the germline V gene are SEHNR and FQNEAQ (reference sequence). The CDR3 has 15 amino acids. The V end was cut by 6 bases, the J end by 0 bases, with 14 bases between. CDR3 region: CASRYIGAVNTEAFF. DNA for the CDR3: TGTGCCAGCAGATATATAGGGGCTGTGAACACTGAAGCTTTCTTT. Filled out from reference TRBV7-9 and TRBJ1-1, the complete variable domain reads DTGVSQNPRHKITKRGQNVTFRCDPISEHNRLYWYRQTLGQGPEFLTYFQNEAQLEKSRLLSDRFSAERPKGSFSTLEIQRTEQGDSAMYLCASRYIGAVNTEAFFGQGTRLTVV.

This clone came up a few times. The gene calls are TRBV13 and TRBJ1-3; perhaps TRBD1 as D (6 bases). From germline, CDR1 is PRHDT and CDR2 FYEKMQ (reference sequence). This CDR3 region has 15 residues. Trimming took off 4 bases at V and 0 bases at J, with 10 bases between the two ends. DNA for the CDR3: TGTGCCAGCAGCTCCGGACAGTACTCTGGAAACACCATATATTTT. This sequence encodes CASSSGQYSGNTIYF.

The chain combines TRBV30 with TRBJ2-7; 8 nucleotides line up with TRBD2. V lost 8 bases, J lost 5 bases, and 5 bases stayed unmatched. Germline lookup yields CDR1 GTSNPN and CDR2 SVGIG (reference sequence). The CDR3 is made up of 11 amino acids. CDR3 protein: CASGGPHEQYF. The CDR3 DNA sequence: TGTGCCAGCGGGGGACCCCACGAGCAGTACTTC.